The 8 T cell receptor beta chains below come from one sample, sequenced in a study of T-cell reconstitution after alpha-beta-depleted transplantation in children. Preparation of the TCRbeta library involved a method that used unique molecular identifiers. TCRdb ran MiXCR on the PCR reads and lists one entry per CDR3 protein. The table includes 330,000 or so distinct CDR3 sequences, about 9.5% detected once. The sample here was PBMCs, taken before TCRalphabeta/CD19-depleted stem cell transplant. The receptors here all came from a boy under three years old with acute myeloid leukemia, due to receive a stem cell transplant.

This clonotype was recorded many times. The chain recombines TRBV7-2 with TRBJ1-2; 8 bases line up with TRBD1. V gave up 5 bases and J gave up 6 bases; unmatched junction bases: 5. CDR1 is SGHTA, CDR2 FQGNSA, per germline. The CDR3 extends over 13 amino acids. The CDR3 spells CASSRQGWDGYTF. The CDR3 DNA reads TGTGCCAGCAGCAGACAGGGGTGGGATGGCTACACCTTC.

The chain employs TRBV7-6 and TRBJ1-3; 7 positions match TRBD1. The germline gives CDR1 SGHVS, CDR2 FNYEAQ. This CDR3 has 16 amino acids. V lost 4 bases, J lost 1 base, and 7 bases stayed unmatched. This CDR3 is CASSSAGGVSGNTIYF. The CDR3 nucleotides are TGTGCCAGCAGCTCGGCAGGGGGGGTTTCTGGAAACACCATATATTTT.

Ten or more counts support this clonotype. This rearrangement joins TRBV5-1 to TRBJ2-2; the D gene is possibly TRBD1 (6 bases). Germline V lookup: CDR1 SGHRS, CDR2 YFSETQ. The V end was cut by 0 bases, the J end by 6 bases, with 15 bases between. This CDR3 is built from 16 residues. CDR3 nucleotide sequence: TGCGCCAGCAGCTTGGACAAAACAGGGAGCCCCGGGGAGCTGTTTTTT. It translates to CASSLDKTGSPGELFF.

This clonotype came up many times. The CDR3 here is CATSDSPTSSFNEQFF. The CDR3, as DNA: TGTGCCACCAGTGATTCTCCGACTAGCAGCTTCAATGAGCAGTTCTTC. The V call is TRBV24-1, the J call TRBJ2-1; 7 positions agree with TRBD2. Germline CDR1 and CDR2: KGHDR and SFDVKD. The CDR3 is made up of 16 amino acids. V dropped 2 bases and J dropped 6; count of bases not matched to a gene: 9.

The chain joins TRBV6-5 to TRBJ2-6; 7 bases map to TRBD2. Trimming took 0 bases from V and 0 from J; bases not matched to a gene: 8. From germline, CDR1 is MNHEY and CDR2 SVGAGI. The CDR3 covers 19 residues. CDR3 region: CASSYSWGGSVSGANVLTF. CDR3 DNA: TGTGCCAGCAGTTACTCATGGGGGGGTTCAGTCTCTGGGGCCAACGTCCTGACTTTC.

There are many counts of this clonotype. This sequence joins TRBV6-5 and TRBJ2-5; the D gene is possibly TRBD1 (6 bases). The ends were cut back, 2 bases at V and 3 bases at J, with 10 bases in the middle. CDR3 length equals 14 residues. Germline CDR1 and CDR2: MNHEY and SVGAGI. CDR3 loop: CASSYINREETQYF. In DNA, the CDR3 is TGTGCCAGCAGTTACATAAACAGGGAAGAGACCCAGTACTTC.

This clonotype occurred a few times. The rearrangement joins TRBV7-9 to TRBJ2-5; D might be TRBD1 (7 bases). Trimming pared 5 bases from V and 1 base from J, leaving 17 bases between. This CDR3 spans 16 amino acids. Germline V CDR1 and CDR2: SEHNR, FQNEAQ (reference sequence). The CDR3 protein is CASSPRDRDFQETQYF. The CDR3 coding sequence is TGTGCCAGCAGCCCAAGAGACAGGGACTTCCAAGAGACCCAGTACTTC.

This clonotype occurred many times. The DNA of the CDR3 is TGCAGTGCTAGAGGCCCGACAGGGGGCAGGGGTCAGCCCCAGCATTTT. Protein product: CSARGPTGGRGQPQHF. The chain combines TRBV20-1 with TRBJ1-5, with TRBD1 matching 10 bases. Germline-derived CDR1 and CDR2 are DFQATT and SNEGSKA (reference sequence). The V segment lost 1 base and the J segment 6 bases; nucleotides outside the gene matches: 9. This CDR3 is built from 16 residues.